A selection of T cell receptor beta chains follows, all from one sample in a study of T cells in tumors after PD-1 blockade. Measured with immunoSEQ multiplex PCR; TCRdb has only the in-frame clones, and not every one. The sample contains around 45,000 clones, approximately 75% of which appear only once. The starting material was PBMCs, obtained before anti-PD-1 treatment. The receptor source for this set is a human donor with basal cell carcinoma. Each CDR3 is given with its conserved first and last residue. D genes are given only for firm matches. Clone sizes are given selectively: once, few, many, or a class where the clone is expanded.

>TRBJ1-2|.|.|TRBV12-3/TRBV12-4
CASSLITLHAF
TGTGCCAGCAGCCTTATAACCCTTCATGCCTTC
>TRBJ2-7|TRBD1|.|TRBV5-1
CASSLEGQGAGEQYF
TGCGCCAGCAGCTTGGAAGGGCAGGGGGCGGGGGAGCAGTACTTC
>TRBJ2-7|.|many|TRBV6-5
CASSYSSSGEQYF
TGTGCCAGCAGTTACTCCTCGAGCGGCGAGCAGTACTTC
>TRBJ2-2|.|.|TRBV7-9
CASSLGTKPRTTGELFF
TGTGCCAGCAGCTTGGGCACCAAACCTCGAACCACCGGGGAGCTGTTTTTT
>TRBJ2-2|TRBD1|.|TRBV6-6
CASRLDRTNTGELFF
TGTGCCAGCAGGTTGGACAGGACTAACACCGGGGAGCTGTTTTTT
>TRBJ2-7|TRBD2|.|TRBV4-1
CASSQDPSGGNEQYF
TGCGCCAGCAGCCAAGATCCCAGCGGGGGCAACGAGCAGTACTTC
>TRBJ1-2|.|.|TRBV12-5
CASGLIARYYGYTF
TGTGCTAGTGGTTTGATCGCCCGATACTATGGCTACACCTTC
>TRBJ2-7|.|once|TRBV2
CASILGRQGYEQYF
TGTGCCAGCATCCTAGGTAGGCAGGGTTACGAGCAGTACTTC
>TRBJ1-1|.|.|TRBV5-1
CASSFVVQSTEAFF
TGCGCCAGCAGCTTTGTCGTCCAGAGCACTGAAGCTTTCTTT
>TRBJ2-3|.|few|TRBV10-3
CAISQEGDTQYF
TGTGCCATCAGTCAGGAGGGAGATACGCAGTATTTT
>TRBJ2-2|.|.|TRBV5-1
CASSLGLSRPPGELFF
TGCGCCAGCAGCTTGGGGTTAAGCCGGCCCCCCGGGGAGCTGTTTTTT
>TRBJ1-1|TRBD1|.|TRBV28
CASSYGGTGNTEAFF
TGTGCCAGCAGCTACGGAGGGACAGGGAACACTGAAGCTTTCTTT
>TRBJ1-2|.|few|TRBV10-3
CAHSPGARDGYTF
TGTGCCCACTCCCCCGGGGCACGAGATGGCTACACCTTC
>TRBJ1-5|.|once|TRBV6-5
CASSPERAHQPQHF
TGTGCCAGCAGCCCAGAGAGGGCTCATCAGCCCCAGCATTTT
>TRBJ2-7|.|.|TRBV4-1
CASSQFPGVTYEQYF
TGCGCCAGCAGCCAGTTCCCCGGGGTTACCTACGAGCAGTACTTC
>TRBJ2-3|.|.|TRBV27
CASTAQGEIGTDTQYF
TGTGCCAGCACTGCCCAGGGAGAAATTGGGACAGATACGCAGTATTTT
>TRBJ2-7|.|.|TRBV18
CASSPQRNTYEQYF
TGTGCCAGCTCACCACAGAGGAATACCTACGAGCAGTACTTC
>TRBJ2-7|.|once|TRBV30
CAWSVGYGTYEQYF
TGTGCCTGGAGTGTTGGGTACGGTACCTACGAGCAGTACTTC
>TRBJ2-5|.|.|TRBV25-1
CASSGRVRGTQYF
TGTGCCAGCAGTGGCAGGGTGCGGGGGACCCAGTACTTC
>TRBJ1-2|TRBD1|.|TRBV5-5
CASSLAGQGESGYTF
TGTGCCAGCAGCTTGGCCGGACAGGGTGAGTCTGGCTACACCTTC
>TRBJ1-1|.|.|TRBV30
CAWADRTEAFF
TGTGCCTGGGCTGACAGAACTGAAGCTTTCTTT
>TRBJ2-5|TRBD2|few|TRBV9
CASSVGVGLAGFQETQYF
TGTGCCAGCAGCGTAGGGGTGGGCCTAGCGGGCTTCCAAGAGACCCAGTACTTC
>TRBJ2-1|.|.|TRBV24-1
CATSDSRDIGNEQFF
TGTGCCACCAGTGATAGCCGGGACATTGGAAATGAGCAGTTCTTC
>TRBJ1-2|.|.|TRBV25-1
CASSGLLGGYTF
TGTGCCAGCAGTGGGCTATTAGGGGGCTACACCTTC
>TRBJ2-5|TRBD1|once|TRBV28
CASSGSRQGVGETQYF
TGTGCCAGCAGCGGATCTCGACAGGGAGTGGGGGAGACCCAGTACTTC
>TRBJ2-3|.|.|TRBV4-2
CASSQKLAGTDTQYF
TGTGCCAGCAGCCAGAAACTAGCTGGCACAGATACGCAGTATTTT
>TRBJ1-3|.|few|TRBV6-6
CASSRDLATIYF
TGTGCCAGCAGCCGGGACCTCGCCACCATATATTTT
>TRBJ1-5|.|.|TRBV2
CASSFQGGNQPQHF
TGTGCCAGCAGTTTTCAGGGAGGCAATCAGCCCCAGCATTTT
>TRBJ2-2|.|.|TRBV25-1
CASSEGRLTGELFF
TGTGCCAGCAGTGAAGGCAGGCTCACCGGGGAGCTGTTTTTT
>TRBJ1-1|.|.|TRBV28
CASSFGQGNLNTEAFF
TGTGCCAGCAGTTTTGGTCAGGGTAATTTGAACACTGAAGCTTTCTTT
>TRBJ1-3|.|.|TRBV28
CASIVPPNTIYF
TGTGCCAGCATTGTACCACCCAACACCATATATTTT
>TRBJ2-1|.|.|TRBV20-1
CSASRTTKDEQFF
TGCAGTGCTAGTAGGACGACGAAGGATGAGCAGTTCTTC
>TRBJ1-3|.|.|TRBV2
CASSSGNTIYF
TGTGCCAGCAGCTCTGGAAACACCATATATTTT
>TRBJ1-2|.|once|TRBV2
CASSGGFWLHGYTF
TGTGCCAGCAGTGGAGGGTTTTGGTTGCACGGCTACACCTTC
>TRBJ1-4|.|few|TRBV1
CTTQGQGKLFF
TGCACCACCCAGGGCCAGGGAAAACTGTTTTTT
>TRBJ2-7|.|once|TRBV18
CASSPFHSDYEQYF
TGTGCCAGCTCACCATTCCACTCGGACTACGAGCAGTACTTC
>TRBJ2-7|TRBD1|once|TRBV7-9
CASSQYGTGSSYEQYF
TGTGCCAGCAGCCAGTACGGGACAGGAAGCTCCTACGAGCAGTACTTC
>TRBJ2-1|.|once|TRBV19
CASSMDTYNEQFF
TGTGCCAGTAGTATGGACACCTACAATGAGCAGTTCTTC
>TRBJ2-1|.|.|TRBV6-4
CASKGHNEQFF
TGTGCCAGCAAAGGGCACAATGAGCAGTTCTTC
>TRBJ2-5|.|.|TRBV25-1
CASSNYLGETQYF
TGTGCCAGCAGTAACTACCTAGGGGAGACCCAGTACTTC
>TRBJ1-6|.|.|TRBV5-4
CASSLDVGDSPLHF
TGTGCCAGCAGCTTGGATGTAGGGGATTCACCCCTCCACTTT